Listed here are 15 T cell receptor beta chains from one sample, sequenced in a study of PD-L1 blockade in urothelial cancer (dated 2017 in TCRdb). The library relied on the immunoSEQ multiplex PCR assay. TCRdb limited this immuneACCESS table to in-frame rearrangements with V and J called. A share of clones is missing; checked studies link under half to unresolved V genes, and the rest is unexplained. This sample holds 44,000 or so clones; about four fifths were observed only once. The top ten clonotypes cover around 3.1% of the sample. The specimen comprised PBMCs, sampled around atezolizumab (anti-PD-L1) treatment. These receptors were collected from a man between 70 and 80 years old with urothelial cancer.

The chain combines TRBV2 with TRBJ2-1; D perhaps matches TRBD1 (6 bases). Deletions cut 4 bases from V and 12 bases from J, with 13 bases between. The germline gives CDR1 SNHLY, CDR2 FYNNEI. The length of the CDR3 is 12 residues. DNA of the CDR3: TGTGCCAGCAGTGGTTCGAGGGGGTCGCAGTTCTTC. This codes for CASSGSRGSQFF.

The gene calls are TRBV6-1 and TRBJ1-5; 8 bases fit TRBD1. In germline, CDR1 is MNHNS, CDR2 SASEGT. The J segment lost 5 bases and the V segment lost 8 bases, leaving 8 bases of the junction unmatched. The CDR3 length is 14 residues. Written as DNA, the CDR3 is TGTGCCAGCCTTAGAGGACAGGGTTATCAGCCCCAGCATTTT. Its translation is CASLRGQGYQPQHF.

This clone showed up just once. The chain recombines TRBV7-9 with TRBJ1-6; 7 nucleotides align to TRBD1. The ends lost 5 bases at V and 6 bases at J; junction bases unmatched: 7. This CDR3 has 15 amino acids. Germline V gene sequence: CDR1 SEHNR, CDR2 FQNEAQ (reference sequence). In nucleotides, the CDR3 is TGTGCCAGCAGCCCCACCGGGACAGCTAATTCACCCCTCCACTTT. It translates to CASSPTGTANSPLHF.

CDR3 sequence: CASSLVRVPYGYTF. In nucleotides, the CDR3 is TGTGCCAGCAGCTTGGTTCGGGTTCCCTATGGCTACACCTTC. The V call is TRBV5-4, the J call TRBJ1-2; D gene uncertain. From germline, CDR1 is SGHNT and CDR2 YYREEE (reference sequence). The V and J ends lost 0 bases and 4 bases respectively, with 10 bases between them. This CDR3 has 14 residues.

The chain links TRBV7-9 to TRBJ1-1; 9 bases map to TRBD1. The CDR3 is 15 amino acids. V dropped 3 bases and J dropped 4; count of bases not matched to a gene: 6. Germline assignment: CDR1 SEHNR and CDR2 FQNEAQ (reference sequence). For the CDR3, the DNA is TGTGCCAGCAGCTTTCATAGACAGGGGGTCACTGAAGCTTTCTTT. As protein: CASSFHRQGVTEAFF. Complete variable domain (other parts from reference TRBV7-9 and TRBJ1-1): DTGVSQNPRHKITKRGQNVTFRCDPISEHNRLYWYRQTLGQGPEFLTYFQNEAQLEKSRLLSDRFSAERPKGSFSTLEIQRTEQGDSAMYLCASSFHRQGVTEAFFGQGTRLTVV.

The chain recombines TRBV13 with TRBJ1-5, with D possibly being TRBD1 (6 bases). With 2 bases removed from V and 4 bases from J, the gap between germline ends came to 6 bases. Germline loops: CDR1 PRHDT, CDR2 FYEKMQ (reference sequence). CDR3 length: 13 amino acids. The DNA for the CDR3 is TGTGCCAGCAGCTTACAGGGGAATCAGCCCCAGCATTTT. This sequence encodes CASSLQGNQPQHF.

CDR3 coding DNA: TGTGCCACCAGCAGAGCTGGACAGGGAAACATTCAGTACTTC. Its protein product is CATSRAGQGNIQYF. The rearrangement joins TRBV15 to TRBJ2-4; TRBD1 matches at 8 bases. CDR1 and CDR2 (germline): LNHNV, YYDKDF (reference sequence). The CDR3 consists of 14 residues. V shed 1 base and J 6 bases; nucleotides not matched to a gene: 2. The variable domain in full, with the rest retrieved from reference TRBV15 and TRBJ2-4, is DAMVIQNPRYQVTQFGKPVTLSCSQTLNHNVMYWYQQKSSQAPKLLFHYYDKDFNNEADTPDNFQSRRPNTSFCFLDIRSPGLGDTAMYLCATSRAGQGNIQYFGAGTRLSVL.

This clone was detected once. The chain employs TRBV6-5 and TRBJ2-1, with 13 nucleotides matching TRBD2. CDR3 length: 16 residues. V lost 2 bases and J lost 5; bases outside the gene matches: 3. Germline CDR1 MNHEY, CDR2 SVGAGI. DNA of the CDR3: TGTGCCAGCAGTTACCGGGGACTAGCGGGACACAATGAGCAGTTCTTC. This gives the protein CASSYRGLAGHNEQFF.

The chain combines TRBV10-3 with TRBJ2-1; 7 bases line up with TRBD2. The CDR3 has 13 amino acids. Germline V gene data show CDR1 as ENHRY and CDR2 as SYGVKD. J was trimmed by 6 bases and V by 11 bases; bases with no gene match: 10. Written as DNA, the CDR3 is TGTGCCTTCTCCGCTTTAGCGGGCAATGAGCAGTTCTTC. Its protein product is CAFSALAGNEQFF.

V gene TRBV2 combines with J gene TRBJ2-1; a weak D match, TRBD2 (6 bases). The CDR3 is made up of 15 amino acids. Germline loops: CDR1 SNHLY, CDR2 FYNNEI. The V end lost 6 bases, the J end lost 0 bases, and 12 bases lay between the germline ends. The CDR3 bases are TGTGCCAGCAGATTAGCGGAAAGCTCCTACAATGAGCAGTTCTTC. This translates into CASRLAESSYNEQFF.

The gene calls are TRBV4-1 and TRBJ2-6, with TRBD1 identical over 7 bases. Per the germline V gene, CDR1 is MGHRA and CDR2 is YSYEKL. With 4 bases clipped from V and 1 base from J, the junction kept 4 bases outside the gene matches. This CDR3 contains 16 residues. CDR3 sequence reads: CASSPEGASGANVLTF. The CDR3 DNA sequence: TGCGCCAGCAGCCCTGAGGGGGCATCTGGGGCCAACGTCCTGACTTTC.

This clone was seen once. The rearrangement links TRBV6-5 to TRBJ2-7; 7 nucleotides agree with TRBD1. With V trimmed by 3 bases and J by 0 bases, 5 bases remained unmatched. The CDR3 spans 15 residues. CDR1 is MNHEY, CDR2 SVGAGI, per germline. The CDR3 nucleotides are TGTGCCAGCAGTTATAGTAACAGGGGCTCCTACGAGCAGTACTTC. This encodes CASSYSNRGSYEQYF.

In this sample, this clone turned up a few times. This sequence joins TRBV30 and TRBJ1-1; no clear D. Deletions cut 1 base from V and 4 bases from J, with 7 bases between. CDR3 length equals 12 residues. From germline, CDR1 is GTSNPN and CDR2 SVGIG (reference sequence). The CDR3 DNA follows: TGTGCCTGGAGTGGTGGGCGCACTGAAGCTTTCTTT. Encoded protein: CAWSGGRTEAFF.

This chain uses TRBV9 with TRBJ1-1; the D gene is possibly TRBD1 (5 bases). Germline V gene sequence: CDR1 SGDLS, CDR2 YYNGEE. V dropped 7 bases and J dropped 3 bases, with 16 bases sitting between them. This CDR3 comprises 14 residues. Here the CDR3 DNA reads TGTGCCAGCGCGTCCGGGGGACGGGACACTGAAGCTTTCTTT. This sequence encodes CASASGGRDTEAFF.

This clone is medium-sized in the sample. J is TRBJ2-7 and V is TRBV27; TRBD1 agrees at 9 bases. The germline V gene has CDR1 MNHEY and CDR2 SMNVEV (reference sequence). The length of the CDR3 is 14 residues. The junction had 6 bases not matched to a gene; V was cut back by 3 bases and J by 6 bases. As DNA, the CDR3 is TGTGCCAGCAGTTTGCAACAGGGGGCGGTCGAGCAGTACTTC. Translating it yields CASSLQQGAVEQYF.